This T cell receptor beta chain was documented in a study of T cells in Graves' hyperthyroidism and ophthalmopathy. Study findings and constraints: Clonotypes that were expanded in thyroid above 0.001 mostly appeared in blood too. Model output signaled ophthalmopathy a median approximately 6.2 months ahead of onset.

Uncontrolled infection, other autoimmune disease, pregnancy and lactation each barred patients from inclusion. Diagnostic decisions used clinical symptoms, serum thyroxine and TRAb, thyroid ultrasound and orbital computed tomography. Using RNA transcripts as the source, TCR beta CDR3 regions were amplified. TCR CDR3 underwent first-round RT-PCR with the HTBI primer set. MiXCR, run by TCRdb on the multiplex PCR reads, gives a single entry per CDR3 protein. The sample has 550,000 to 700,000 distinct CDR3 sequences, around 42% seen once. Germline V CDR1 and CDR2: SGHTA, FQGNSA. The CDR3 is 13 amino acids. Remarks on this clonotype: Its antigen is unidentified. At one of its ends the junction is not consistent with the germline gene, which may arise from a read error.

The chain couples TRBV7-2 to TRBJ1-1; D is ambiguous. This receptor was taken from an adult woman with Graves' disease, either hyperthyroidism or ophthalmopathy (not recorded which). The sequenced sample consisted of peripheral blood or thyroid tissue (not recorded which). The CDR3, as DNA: TGTGCCGGCAGCTCTCAAGAAGGCACTGAAGCTTTCTTT. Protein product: CAGSSQEGTEAFF.